This entry features one T cell receptor beta chain sequence. The target antigen is unknown. The PCR contained 60 Vbeta and 13 Jbeta primers. The method was immunoSEQ multiplex PCR; TCRdb's version includes in-frame clones alone and lacks a portion of them. This table holds roughly 77,000 clones, less than 80% found once. The source of the sample is a study of cytomegalovirus exposure and HLA in healthy donors. Study summary: Approximately 180 million T cells yielded 117 million unique TCR beta sequences, as an earlier analysis found.

Trimming shortened V by 1 base and J by 14 bases, and 18 bases separated the two germline ends. The CDR3 totals 15 residues. In germline, CDR1 is MGHRA, CDR2 YSYEKL. Study results and limitations: It is likely that the observed cluster of highly shared sequence variants was a sequencing artifact. Previously analyzed data showed that most TCR beta V segments were productive at a frequency of about 87% or about 30%.

Specimen: PBMCs. This rearrangement joins TRBV4-1 to TRBJ1-6, with D possibly being TRBD1 (5 bases). The clonotype was recovered from a woman aged 40 to 50 in good health and CMV-seropositive. The CDR3 sequence is CASSQAGGENSALHF. DNA for the CDR3: TGCGCCAGCAGCCAAGCCGGGGGGGAGAATTCGGCCCTCCACTTT.